A selection of T cell receptor beta chains follows, all from one sample in a study of blood T cell repertoires in COVID-19. Clones were sequenced by immunoSEQ multiplex PCR, and TCRdb holds only the in-frame ones, with some missing. The data hold 200,000 to 300,000 clones, with around 90% observed a single time. The sequenced sample consisted of peripheral blood. The receptor source for this set is a man between 60 and 75 years old who had recovered from COVID-19. CDR3s leave out the opening cysteine and the closing phenylalanine or tryptophan. The order of the fields is V gene, J gene, CDR3 length, CDR3 protein.

>TRBV7-2|TRBJ1-2|13
ASSLGSVANYGYT
>TRBV2|TRBJ1-1|12
ASSDLQLNTEAF
>TRBV3-1/TRBV3-2|TRBJ1-6|15
ASSQDRTGAANSPLH
>TRBV5-1|TRBJ2-5|12
ASSPQGIQETQY
>TRBV6-5|TRBJ1-1|12
ASSYGTPTWGAF
>TRBV6-6|TRBJ2-1|12
ASSYGGSYNEQF
>TRBV5-1|TRBJ2-1|12
ASTREAPYNEQF
>TRBV10-3|TRBJ2-7|11
AISEALTYEQY
>TRBV6-5|TRBJ2-3|13
ASTRNRAGDDTQY
>TRBV27|TRBJ2-7|14
ASSSIGTAFSYEQY
>TRBV7-5|TRBJ1-5|13
ARVSRGWSNQPQH
>TRBV5-8|TRBJ2-3|12
ASSLRQGPDTQY
>TRBV29-1|TRBJ2-7|11
SAEQGARGEQY
>TRBV5-8|TRBJ1-5|11
ASRNRGNQPQH
>TRBV5-6|TRBJ2-3|15
ASSFGLAGGPWDTQY
>TRBV3-1/TRBV3-2|TRBJ2-3|15
ASSQPRLGGAADTQY
>TRBV21-1|TRBJ1-1|12
ASSRKKRSTEAF
>TRBV7-2|TRBJ1-4|14
ASSTFTGGLGEKLF
>TRBV19|TRBJ1-3|11
ASTLSSGNTIY
>TRBV7-2|TRBJ2-3|14
ASSPGLAGGPNTQY
>TRBV19|TRBJ1-2|12
ASSQGRGNYGYT
>TRBV6-6|TRBJ1-6|11
ASQGPINSPLH
>TRBV29-1|TRBJ2-4|16
SVELSSGWVRGKNIQY
>TRBV3-1/TRBV3-2|TRBJ2-2|15
ASSQVGRLAVTGELF
>TRBV5-1|TRBJ2-2|13
ASSLEGGPTGELF
>TRBV3-1/TRBV3-2|TRBJ2-3|13
ASTLAGGPTDTQY
>TRBV20-1|TRBJ1-4|11
SASGQGREKLF
>TRBV30|TRBJ2-4|12
AWAPQGTKNIQY
>TRBV28|TRBJ1-4|13
ASRPGGVANEKLF
>TRBV15|TRBJ1-4|12
ATRQERGSEKLF
>TRBV10-3|TRBJ1-3|10
AIKSSGNTIY
>TRBV9|TRBJ2-2|14
ASSPRLAGNTGELF
>TRBV24-1|TRBJ2-3|14
ATGPSGRGVADTQY
>TRBV6-6|TRBJ1-2|13
ASRLGDTRFYGYT
>TRBV12-5|TRBJ2-2|14
ASGLVAGGHTGELF
>TRBV30|TRBJ1-2|12
AWRDTGANYGYT
>TRBV7-2|TRBJ1-5|11
ASSSVLNQPQH
>TRBV10-2|TRBJ2-1|15
ASSESILLPSYNEQF
>TRBV18|TRBJ2-1|9
ASSPGDLGF
>TRBV3-1/TRBV3-2|TRBJ2-5|14
ASSQWGAGEQETQY
>TRBV2|TRBJ1-1|11
ATNRGMNTEAF
>TRBV18|TRBJ2-3|11
ASSRVVSDTQY
>TRBV5-1|TRBJ1-1|13
ASSLGPVRDTEAF
>TRBV4-1|TRBJ1-2|12
ASSQGGTGGGYT
>TRBV5-4|TRBJ1-5|12
ASSKQGANQPQH
>TRBV4-1|TRBJ1-2|13
ASSPQPGQIYGYT
>TRBV5-1|TRBJ2-3|14
ASSSTLAGGTDTQY
>TRBV11-3|TRBJ2-2|12
ASSSHRFSGELF
>TRBV12-3/TRBV12-4|TRBJ1-2|11
ASSFSGAGGYT
>TRBV18|TRBJ2-1|12
ASSAILADNEQF
>TRBV11-2|TRBJ2-3|11
ASGDYLTDTQY
>TRBV2|TRBJ2-7|14
ASSRLSSGGAGEQY
>TRBV5-1|TRBJ2-4|12
ASSATGGGNIQY